This T cell receptor beta chain is from a study of blood T cell repertoires in COVID-19. The method was immunoSEQ multiplex PCR; TCRdb's version includes in-frame clones alone and lacks a portion of them. The data contain around 150,000 clones, 80% to 85% of them singletons. Symptom resolution, clearance, or two negative PCRs marked donors in Cohort 3 as recovered. This TCR came from a woman aged 55-70 years who had recovered from COVID-19. Sequencing input: PBMCs or T cells enriched from blood (not recorded which).

The CDR3 is CASSLLGTGRNEKLFF. CDR3 nucleotide sequence: TGCGCCAGCAGCTTACTTGGGACAGGACGTAATGAAAAACTGTTTTTT. The rearrangement joins TRBV5-1 to TRBJ1-4, with TRBD1 matching over 8 bases. Germline CDR1 SGHRS, CDR2 YFSETQ. This CDR3 comprises 16 residues. V shed 2 bases and J 4 bases; nucleotides not matched to a gene: 7.